Shown below are 10 T cell receptor beta chains from a single sample sequenced in a study of blood T cells in healthy people across ages. For the second PCR, which ran for roughly 6 to 11 cycles, a sample-barcoded 5' primer and a J-beta primer mix were used. TCRdb reprocessed the 5' RACE reads with MiXCR, giving one entry per CDR3 protein. The sample yields about 540,000 distinct CDR3 sequences, around 24% seen once. A further study also used this sample, focusing on T cells of mothers and their children.

The sample comprised blood. These receptor sequences come from a boy aged 5-17 years in good health.

The chain joins TRBV20-1 to TRBJ2-1; D unclear. Trimming removed 2 bases at V and 0 bases at J, with 17 bases between. The CDR3 consists of 17 residues. Germline V gene data show CDR1 as DFQATT and CDR2 as SNEGSKA (reference sequence). The CDR3 DNA reads as TGCAGTGCTAGACACTACCGCCGAGGCAGCTCCTACAATGAGCAGTTCTTC. This sequence encodes CSARHYRRGSSYNEQFF.

The V gene is TRBV27, the J gene TRBJ1-5; D call uncertain. The CDR3 runs to 14 residues. Trimming took off 4 bases at V and 2 bases at J, with 9 bases between the two ends. Germline lookup yields CDR1 MNHEY and CDR2 SMNVEV (reference sequence). The DNA of the CDR3 is TGTGCCAGCAGTTCAAGTGGGGGCAATCAGCCCCAGCATTTT. Its protein is CASSSSGGNQPQHF.

A few counts support this clonotype. The CDR3 region is CASGPPRTGELFF. CDR3 coding DNA: TGTGCCAGCGGGCCTCCTCGTACCGGGGAGCTGTTTTTT. The V and J genes are TRBV28 and TRBJ2-2; D remains ambiguous. Trimming left V 8 bases short and J 5 bases short, with 12 bases between. The CDR3 is 13 residues long. Germline V gene sequence: CDR1 MDHEN, CDR2 SYDVKM.

The chain joins TRBV12-3 or TRBV12-4 to TRBJ2-3; D is ambiguous. Trimming stripped 7 bases from V and 3 bases from J, with 2 bases between. The CDR3 spans 10 residues. CDR3 amino acids: CASKTDTQYF. The CDR3, as DNA: TGTGCCAGCAAAACAGATACGCAGTATTTT.

This sequence joins TRBV12-3 or TRBV12-4 and TRBJ2-7, with TRBD1 matching over 9 bases. The V gene end was trimmed by 7 bases and the J gene end by 5 bases; junction bases not matched to a gene: 3. There are 12 residues in the CDR3. DNA for the CDR3: TGTGCCAGCATGGGACAGGGAAACGAGCAGTACTTC. This translates into CASMGQGNEQYF.

This clonotype was observed a few times. CDR3 loop: CASSPTTGRYGYTF. In nucleotides, the CDR3 is TGTGCCAGCAGTCCGACGACCGGGCGCTATGGCTACACCTTC. The chain recombines TRBV28 with TRBJ1-2; D is uncertain. V lost 5 bases and J 4 bases, leaving 14 bases between the germline ends. From germline, CDR1 is MDHEN and CDR2 SYDVKM. This CDR3 has 14 residues.

This clonotype was detected only once. The chain links TRBV6-5 to TRBJ1-6; 7 nucleotides align to TRBD1. CDR3 size: 17 residues. CDR1 is MNHEY, CDR2 SVGAGI, per germline. The V segment lost 0 bases and the J segment 5 bases; nucleotides outside the gene matches: 7. The CDR3 DNA is TGTGCCAGCAGTTACTCGATTATCGGGACAGATAATTCACCCCTCCACTTT. Its translation is CASSYSIIGTDNSPLHF.

CDR3 region: CASSFGRLVLANYGYTF. In DNA form, the CDR3 reads TGTGCCAGCAGTTTCGGGAGGTTAGTCCTCGCTAACTATGGCTACACCTTC. The rearrangement links TRBV28 to TRBJ1-2; D gene ambiguous. Trimming left V 3 bases short and J 0 bases short, with 17 bases between. The CDR3 is made up of 17 amino acids. Germline V gene lookup returns CDR1 MDHEN and CDR2 SYDVKM.

The CDR3 region has the DNA TGTGCCAGCAGTCCCAGCCTTTCCTACGAGCAGTACTTC. It encodes CASSPSLSYEQYF. V and J are TRBV27 and TRBJ2-7; no clear D. CDR3 length: 13 residues. Germline CDR1 and CDR2: MNHEY and SMNVEV (reference sequence). V gave up 5 bases and J gave up 1 base, with 9 bases separating them.

The chain has TRBV4-3 and TRBJ2-3, with TRBD1 identical over 10 bases. In germline, CDR1 is LGHNA, CDR2 YSLEER. V was clipped by 2 bases and J by 4 bases; unmatched bases: 6. The CDR3 loop spans 16 amino acids. CDR3 loop: CASSQLSTGGPDTQYF. The CDR3 region has the DNA TGCGCCAGCAGCCAACTATCGACAGGGGGCCCAGATACGCAGTATTTT.